This TCR beta chain was profiled in a study of identical twins. This clonotype came up a few times. The germline gives CDR1 LNHNV, CDR2 YYDKDF (reference sequence). This CDR3 has 20 residues. V dropped 0 bases and J dropped 4; count of bases not matched to a gene: 16. TCRdb used MiXCR to reprocess the 5' RACE reads, holding one entry per CDR3 protein. Of some 900,000 distinct CDR3 sequences in the sample, 9% to 15% were seen once. These sequences were also reported in another study, on yellow fever vaccine responses in identical twins.

The source material was PBMCs. The source of this sequence is a woman younger than 30 in good health. The chain uses TRBV15 and TRBJ2-3; 10 nucleotides agree with TRBD1. CDR3 DNA sequence: TGTGCCACCAGCAGAGATGTACGGGACAGGGGCGCGGTCTGGGCAGATACGCAGTATTTT. Protein product: CATSRDVRDRGAVWADTQYF.